The rows below give T cell receptor beta chains drawn from one sample of a study of shared T cell receptors in the human thymus. Sequenced by immunoSEQ multiplex PCR; TCRdb stores in-frame clones only, minus some. Of 550,000 to 800,000 clones in the sample, approximately 83% were seen once. These data also formed part of another study, on human thymus T cells.

Source material: thymocytes. The source of these receptors is a girl in the first two years of life with a congenital heart defect. Each CDR3 is given with its conserved first and last residue. D genes are given only for firm matches. Size is stated for part of the rows, as once, few or many counts, or as a class when the clone is expanded.

cdr3_nt cdr3_aa d_call j_call clone_size v_call
TGTGCCAGCAGCCCCCAGGACCCAGGGGGGGAGACCCAGTACTTC CASSPQDPGGETQYF - TRBJ2-5 once TRBV5-5
TGTGCCAGCTCACCCCCGCGACAGGAACGGGACACTGAAGCTTTCTTT CASSPPRQERDTEAFF - TRBJ1-1 - TRBV18
TGTGCCAGCAGCACAGGGACAAAAGGCTTATATGGCTACACCTTC CASSTGTKGLYGYTF - TRBJ1-2 - TRBV5-6
TGTGCCAGCAGCGCCCCCTATACCGGGACAGGGAGCTCCTATAATTCCCCCCTCCACTTT CASSAPYTGTGSSYNSPLHF TRBD1 TRBJ1-6 - TRBV9
TGTGCCAGCAGCCCGAGGCCCGACAGGGGTGAAGATGGCTACACCTTC CASSPRPDRGEDGYTF TRBD1 TRBJ1-2 - TRBV14
TGTGCCAGCAGGCCAGGGGAACGTGGCTACACCTTC CASRPGERGYTF - TRBJ1-2 once TRBV28
TGTGCCAGCAGTTGTAGGGGGTCTCTCGAGCAGTACTTC CASSCRGSLEQYF - TRBJ2-7 few TRBV28
TGTGCCAGCACCACGACAGGGGGGTTCGGCTACACCTTC CASTTTGGFGYTF TRBD1 TRBJ1-2 once TRBV6-5
TGTGCCAGCAGCCCGGGAGGCACTGAAGCTTTCTTT CASSPGGTEAFF - TRBJ1-1 - TRBV7-9
TGTGCCAGCAGCCCGGACAGGGCGAACACCGGGGAGCTGTTTTTT CASSPDRANTGELFF TRBD1 TRBJ2-2 - TRBV6-4
TGTGCCAGTAGTATCCAGACAGGTTACTGTCCCCAGCATTTT CASSIQTGYCPQHF - TRBJ1-5 - TRBV19
TGCGCCAGCACGGGGGACAGTATCAGAGAGACCCAGTACTTC CASTGDSIRETQYF - TRBJ2-5 - TRBV5-1
TGTGCCAGCAGCCCTGGGACAGGGGAGAACCAGCCCCAGCATTTT CASSPGTGENQPQHF TRBD1 TRBJ1-5 - TRBV7-6
TGTGCCACCTATCGGGACAGTTCCCCGAATGGCTACACCTTC CATYRDSSPNGYTF TRBD1 TRBJ1-2 - TRBV2
TGCGCCAGCAGCCAAGGGAAAGGATCCTCCGGCGGTGGCTACACCTTC CASSQGKGSSGGGYTF - TRBJ1-2 - TRBV4-1
TGTGCCAGCAGCTTAGGGAGGGGAGGGCTAGCGGGGTTGGAGACCCAGTACTTC CASSLGRGGLAGLETQYF TRBD2 TRBJ2-5 - TRBV11-2
TGTGCCAGTGACCCGGGTAGTTATGGCTACACCTTC CASDPGSYGYTF - TRBJ1-2 - TRBV6-1
TGTGCCAGCAGCTCCACACGAAACACTGAAGCTTTCTTT CASSSTRNTEAFF - TRBJ1-1 - TRBV5-5
TGTGCCAGCAGCCGACTAGCGCAGAGGAATGAGCAGTTCTTC CASSRLAQRNEQFF TRBD2 TRBJ2-1 - TRBV7-9
TGTGCCAGCAGCTTAACAGAGACTGGAAACACCATATATTTT CASSLTETGNTIYF - TRBJ1-3 - TRBV7-6
TGTGCCAGCAGGTCGAACAGGGGGCCCTCGAACACTGAAGCTTTCTTT CASRSNRGPSNTEAFF TRBD1 TRBJ1-1 - TRBV5-6
TGTGCCACCCCGGAACAGGGGAAATGGGATGAGCAGTTCTTC CATPEQGKWDEQFF TRBD1 TRBJ2-1 - TRBV5-8
TGCGCCAGCAGCCGAGCTACAGGGGGGAACACCGGGGAGCTGTTTTTT CASSRATGGNTGELFF TRBD1 TRBJ2-2 - TRBV5-1
TGTGCCAGCAGGGACAGACAGATCTACGAGCAGTACTTC CASRDRQIYEQYF - TRBJ2-7 - TRBV6-1
TGTGCCAGCAGCTTACTACCGGGACAGGGATGGTTGGCCGGAAACACCATATATTTT CASSLLPGQGWLAGNTIYF TRBD1 TRBJ1-3 - TRBV7-2
TGCGCCAGCAGCCAAGATCACTCGGGACTAGCGGGGGGGCAGGGAGAGCAGTTCTTC CASSQDHSGLAGGQGEQFF TRBD2 TRBJ2-1 - TRBV4-1
TGTGCCAGCAGCTTAGCCATCAGGGGATATAATTCACCCCTCCACTTT CASSLAIRGYNSPLHF - TRBJ1-6 - TRBV7-9
TGTGCCATCACCCAGAGGGACAGGGGCTATGGCTACACCTTC CAITQRDRGYGYTF TRBD1 TRBJ1-2 - TRBV10-3
TGTGCCAGCAGCCAAGAGTTTTTAGCAGGACAGTTAGCTTATGGCTACACCTTC CASSQEFLAGQLAYGYTF - TRBJ1-2 - TRBV14
TGTGCCAGCAGCACGCGGACAGGGCGGGTTAAGGAGGATTCACCCCTCCACTTT CASSTRTGRVKEDSPLHF TRBD1 TRBJ1-6 - TRBV7-9
TGTGCCAGCAGTTTCGCGGGTAATCAGCCCCAGCATTTT CASSFAGNQPQHF - TRBJ1-5 - TRBV28
TGTGCCGGCGACGGAGGGCTCTATGGCTACACCTTC CAGDGGLYGYTF - TRBJ1-2 few TRBV2
TGTGCCAGCAGTTTAAGGTCGAGGCGTCGTCTAGCGGGGGATTCAGATACGCAGTATTTT CASSLRSRRRLAGDSDTQYF TRBD2 TRBJ2-3 - TRBV27
TGCAGCGTTGAAGCCCCCGGGGAAGCGCAGTACTTC CSVEAPGEAQYF - TRBJ2-7 few TRBV29-1
TGTGCCAGCAGCTCTGTAGGAGCTAACTATGGCTACACCTTC CASSSVGANYGYTF - TRBJ1-2 - TRBV28
TGTGCCATCAGTGACAGCGTGACTCTTCAAGATACGCAGTATTTT CAISDSVTLQDTQYF - TRBJ2-3 - TRBV10-3
TGTGCCAGCAGTCAATACATAGAGGACACTGAAGCTTTCTTT CASSQYIEDTEAFF - TRBJ1-1 - TRBV6-5
TGTGCCAGCAGAGGACAGGGAGTAGCCAAAAACATTCAGTACTTC CASRGQGVAKNIQYF TRBD1 TRBJ2-4 - TRBV6-1
TGCGCCAGCAGGGGAGTAGCAACAGATCTACCTGGAAACACCATATATTTT CASRGVATDLPGNTIYF - TRBJ1-3 - TRBV10-1
TGTGCCAGCAGGGAAACCCTGTCGAGAAATGGACAGGGTTTTTGGGTAAAAGCTTTCTTT CASRETLSRNGQGFWVKAFF TRBD1 TRBJ1-1 - TRBV6-1
TGTGCCACCAGCAGAGATATCATCCGCGCGGGGCTTCACTCCTACGAGCAGTACTTC CATSRDIIRAGLHSYEQYF - TRBJ2-7 - TRBV15
TGCAGTGCTAAAACAGGGTACGAGCAGTACTTC CSAKTGYEQYF - TRBJ2-7 - TRBV20-1
TGTGCCAGCAGCTTGGACAGGTACATGAACTCTGGGGCCAACGTCCTGACTTTC CASSLDRYMNSGANVLTF - TRBJ2-6 - TRBV5-4
TGTGCCAGCAGTTTAAGTGCGGATTCCTACGAGCAGTACTTC CASSLSADSYEQYF - TRBJ2-7 once TRBV27
TGTGCCAGCAGCCAAGATCGGACTAGCGAGGGAAAGACCCAGTACTTC CASSQDRTSEGKTQYF TRBD2 TRBJ2-5 few TRBV14
TGTGCCAGCAGTTCGCGCACTGAAGCTTTCTTT CASSSRTEAFF - TRBJ1-1 - TRBV6-1
TGCAGCGTTGACGGGAGCTATGGCTACACCTTC CSVDGSYGYTF - TRBJ1-2 few TRBV29-1
TGTGCCAGCAGCACAGGGCTTACTGAAGCTTTCTTT CASSTGLTEAFF - TRBJ1-1 - TRBV6-6
TGTGCCAGCAGCCCAGGACAGGGGGCTGAAGCTTTCTTT CASSPGQGAEAFF TRBD1 TRBJ1-1 - TRBV5-5
TGTGCCAGCAGGGTTAAGGGGGAAAAACTGTTTTTT CASRVKGEKLFF - TRBJ1-4 - TRBV5-6
TGTGCCAGCAGCGCTCACAGGGGGAATATAAAAAACACCGGGGAGCTGTTTTTT CASSAHRGNIKNTGELFF TRBD1 TRBJ2-2 - TRBV25-1
TGTGCCAGCAGTGAACGGGGGGCAGGCTATGGCTACACCTTC CASSERGAGYGYTF - TRBJ1-2 - TRBV6-1
TGCGCCAGCAGCCAAGTTGCTGGACGGGGGGGAGTTCGGAATGAGCAGTTCTTC CASSQVAGRGGVRNEQFF TRBD2 TRBJ2-1 few TRBV4-3
TGTGCCAGCAGCTTGGGCGGTCGGGGAGCGAACCCGAATGAAAAACTGTTTTTT CASSLGGRGANPNEKLFF - TRBJ1-4 - TRBV5-4
TGTGCCAGCAGCGTGGGCGGGGGGCGCTTGGATGAGCAGTTCTTC CASSVGGGRLDEQFF TRBD2 TRBJ2-1 - TRBV2